These T cell receptor beta chains were read from a single sample in a study of blood T cells in healthy people across ages. TCRdb used MiXCR to reprocess the 5' RACE reads, holding one entry per CDR3 protein. Of 1.5 million to 2 million distinct CDR3 sequences in the sample, 30% to 40% were seen once. The sequenced material came from blood. The receptors shown here come from a human donor in good health. Each CDR3 is given without its conserved first and last residue. Size values are once, few and many counts, or a class for expanded clones, and some rows have none.

size	V	J	CDR3
-	TRBV7-3	TRBJ2-1	ASSLSGVGEQF
few	TRBV9	TRBJ2-3	ASSAVGWADTQY
once	TRBV19	TRBJ2-7	ASSIGQGAPYEQY
-	TRBV5-1	TRBJ2-4	ASSPQALAKNIQY
-	TRBV12-3/TRBV12-4	TRBJ1-2	ASSLGRVYYGYT
-	TRBV4-3	TRBJ1-6	ASSQTGRSPLH
once	TRBV12-3/TRBV12-4	TRBJ2-2	ASKTDRNTGELF
-	TRBV3-1	TRBJ2-1	ASSPWGTNEQF
-	TRBV5-1	TRBJ1-1	ASKGVERNTEAF
-	TRBV29-1	TRBJ1-2	SAAGSDNYGYT
few	TRBV7-9	TRBJ2-3	ASSSARSTQY
-	TRBV6-1	TRBJ2-1	ASSEAGLSYNEQF
-	TRBV4-2	TRBJ2-1	ASSQETSAYNEQF
-	TRBV13	TRBJ2-1	ASSLQGAGEQF
few	TRBV4-2	TRBJ2-1	ASSQPGQGNIEQF
few	TRBV20-1	TRBJ2-4	SARDLASGGRGNIQY
-	TRBV7-6	TRBJ2-1	ASSFSQQGNNEQF
few	TRBV11-2	TRBJ2-5	ASSPLLGGGETQY
-	TRBV7-8	TRBJ1-1	ASSFRRDGSTEAF
few	TRBV10-3	TRBJ2-1	AISESGLGSYNEQF
-	TRBV12-3/TRBV12-4	TRBJ2-1	ASSLALVREQF
few	TRBV7-2	TRBJ1-2	ASSSRDFRTNYGYT
-	TRBV20-1	TRBJ2-1	SARDTGGGRENEQF
few	TRBV7-2	TRBJ1-2	ASSLYVGLMRGYT
-	TRBV2	TRBJ2-1	ASSRGGAGFSSYDEQF
-	TRBV28	TRBJ2-6	ASRIPEGTPGANVLT